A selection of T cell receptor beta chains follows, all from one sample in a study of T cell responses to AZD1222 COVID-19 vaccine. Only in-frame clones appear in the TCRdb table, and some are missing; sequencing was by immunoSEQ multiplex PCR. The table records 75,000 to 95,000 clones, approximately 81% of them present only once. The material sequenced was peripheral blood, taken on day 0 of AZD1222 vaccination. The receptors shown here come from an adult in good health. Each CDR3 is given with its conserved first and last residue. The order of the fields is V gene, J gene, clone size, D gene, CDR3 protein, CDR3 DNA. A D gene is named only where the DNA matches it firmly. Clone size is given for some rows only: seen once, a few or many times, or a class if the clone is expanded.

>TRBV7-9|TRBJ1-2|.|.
CASSLKGGYGYTF
TGTGCCAGCAGCCTAAAGGGAGGCTATGGCTACACCTTC
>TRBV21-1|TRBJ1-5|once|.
CASSKARRGGIYSNQPQHF
TGTGCCAGCAGCAAAGCACGCAGGGGTGGGATTTATAGCAATCAGCCCCAGCATTTT
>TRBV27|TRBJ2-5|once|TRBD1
CASSYLDRGGYQETQYF
TGTGCCAGCAGTTACCTCGACAGGGGCGGGTACCAAGAGACCCAGTACTTC
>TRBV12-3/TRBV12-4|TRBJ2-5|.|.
CASSLIMEETQYF
TGTGCCAGCAGTTTAATAATGGAGGAGACCCAGTACTTC
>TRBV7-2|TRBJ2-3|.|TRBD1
CASSEGQTNTDTQYF
TGTGCCAGCAGCGAGGGACAGACAAACACAGATACGCAGTATTTT
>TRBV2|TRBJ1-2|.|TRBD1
CASSRDRGDYTF
TGTGCCAGCAGTAGGGACAGGGGGGACTACACCTTC
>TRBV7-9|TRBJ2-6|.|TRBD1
CASSQGAARNNVLTF
TGTGCCAGCAGCCAGGGGGCGGCCAGGAACAACGTCCTGACTTTC
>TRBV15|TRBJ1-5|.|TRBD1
CATSRDLSRGQDQPQHF
TGTGCCACCAGCAGAGATCTGTCCAGGGGGCAGGATCAGCCCCAGCATTTT
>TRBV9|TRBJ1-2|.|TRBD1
CASSPDAGTGGAYGYTF
TGTGCCAGCAGCCCAGACGCCGGGACAGGGGGGGCCTATGGCTACACCTTC
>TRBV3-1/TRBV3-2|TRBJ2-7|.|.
CASSQDPRGTEQYF
TGTGCCAGCAGCCAAGACCCGCGCGGCACGGAGCAGTACTTC
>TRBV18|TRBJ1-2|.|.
CASSPGTDYGYTF
TGTGCCAGCTCACCCGGGACGGACTATGGCTACACCTTC
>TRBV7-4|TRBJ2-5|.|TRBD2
CASSTCVSSGETQYF
TGTGCCAGCAGCACATGCGTATCTAGCGGGGAGACCCAGTACTTC
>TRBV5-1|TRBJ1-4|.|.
CASSPLGTNEKLFF
TGCGCCAGCAGTCCTCTAGGGACTAATGAAAAACTGTTTTTT
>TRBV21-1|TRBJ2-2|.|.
CASSDRQGPGELFF
TGTGCCAGCAGCGACCGACAGGGACCCGGGGAGCTGTTTTTT
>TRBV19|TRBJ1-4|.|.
CASSTPPAGAEKLFF
TGTGCCAGTAGTACCCCCCCCGCAGGCGCAGAAAAACTGTTTTTT
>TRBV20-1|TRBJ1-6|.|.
CSASTGINSPLHF
TGCAGTGCTAGTACAGGAATTAATTCACCCCTCCACTTT
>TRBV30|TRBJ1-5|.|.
CAWGSGQPQHF
TGTGCCTGGGGTTCCGGGCAGCCCCAGCATTTT
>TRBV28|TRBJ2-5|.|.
CASNPWGSGEETQYF
TGTGCCAGCAACCCCTGGGGCTCGGGAGAGGAGACCCAGTACTTC
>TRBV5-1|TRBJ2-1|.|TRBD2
CASSFPRGLAGGSEQFF
TGCGCCAGCAGCTTTCCCCGTGGACTAGCGGGGGGGAGTGAGCAGTTCTTC
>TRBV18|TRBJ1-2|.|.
CASSPARAANYGYTF
TGTGCCAGCTCACCGGCCCGGGCGGCTAACTATGGCTACACCTTC
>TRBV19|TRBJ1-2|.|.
CASTAGSNYGYTF
TGTGCCAGTACTGCAGGGAGTAACTATGGCTACACCTTC
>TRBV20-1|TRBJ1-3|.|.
CSASKGSGNTIYF
TGCAGTGCTAGTAAGGGTTCGGGAAACACCATATATTTT
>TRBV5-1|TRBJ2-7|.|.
CASSDSGGGHEQYF
TGCGCCAGCTCAGATTCGGGTGGAGGCCACGAGCAGTACTTC
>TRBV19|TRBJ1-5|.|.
CASSLLQGGNQPQHF
TGTGCCAGCAGCCTCTTACAGGGCGGCAATCAGCCCCAGCATTTT
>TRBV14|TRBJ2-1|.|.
CASSQAYNEQFF
TGTGCCAGCAGCCAAGCCTACAATGAGCAGTTCTTC
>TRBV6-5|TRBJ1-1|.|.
CASNKPSLPTEAFF
TGTGCCAGCAATAAACCCAGCTTACCCACTGAAGCTTTCTTT
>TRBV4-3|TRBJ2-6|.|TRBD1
CASSQDRDRGSGANVLTF
TGCGCCAGCAGCCAAGACCGGGACAGGGGCTCTGGGGCCAACGTCCTGACTTTC
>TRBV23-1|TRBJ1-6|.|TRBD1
CASSRKRDRETGGVNSPLHF
TGCGCCAGCAGTCGAAAACGAGACCGGGAAACAGGGGGCGTAAATTCACCCCTCCACTTT
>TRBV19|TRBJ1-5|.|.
CASSRAHPGPEIPNQPQHF
TGTGCCAGTAGTAGGGCGCACCCCGGGCCCGAAATCCCCAATCAGCCCCAGCATTTT
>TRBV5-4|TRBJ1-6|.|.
CASSPRDGPNSPLHF
TGTGCCAGCAGCCCCCGGGACGGACCTAATTCACCCCTCCACTTT
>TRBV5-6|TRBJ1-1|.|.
CASRPAGYTEAFF
TGTGCCAGCCGACCAGCAGGGTACACTGAAGCTTTCTTT
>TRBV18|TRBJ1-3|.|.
CASSPRAVSGNTIYF
TGTGCCAGCTCACCGCGGGCGGTCTCTGGAAACACCATATATTTT
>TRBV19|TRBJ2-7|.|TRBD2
CASSIDGGVYEQYF
TGTGCCAGTAGTATAGACGGGGGGGTCTACGAGCAGTACTTC
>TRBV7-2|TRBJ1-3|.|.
CASSSYRSGGNTIYF
TGTGCCAGCAGCTCTTATAGGTCGGGCGGAAACACCATATATTTT
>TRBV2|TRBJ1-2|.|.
CAIPRQIYGYTF
TGTGCCATCCCTCGACAGATCTATGGCTACACCTTC
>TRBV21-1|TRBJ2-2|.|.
CASSKAPFEVLGELFF
TGTGCCAGCAGCAAAGCACCCTTCGAGGTACTGGGGGAGCTGTTTTTT
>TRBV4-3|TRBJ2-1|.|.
CASSHRVGTPAYNEQFF
TGCGCCAGCAGCCACAGGGTCGGGACACCTGCCTACAATGAGCAGTTCTTC
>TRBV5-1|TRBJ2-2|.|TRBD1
CASSIGQGQTGELFF
TGCGCCAGCAGCATCGGACAGGGCCAAACCGGGGAGCTGTTTTTT
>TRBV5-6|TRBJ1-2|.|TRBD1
CASSPIRQGRYGYTF
TGTGCCAGCAGCCCCATCAGACAGGGACGTTATGGCTACACCTTC
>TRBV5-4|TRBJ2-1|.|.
CASSLGQITYNEQFF
TGTGCCAGCAGCTTGGGGCAAATAACCTACAATGAGCAGTTCTTC
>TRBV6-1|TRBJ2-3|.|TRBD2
CASSEGPLAGRDTQYF
TGTGCCAGCAGTGAAGGTCCCCTAGCGGGCCGGGATACGCAGTATTTT
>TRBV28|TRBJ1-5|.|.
CASSLGGGSGQPQHF
TGTGCCAGCAGTTTGGGGGGGGGATCTGGTCAGCCCCAGCATTTT
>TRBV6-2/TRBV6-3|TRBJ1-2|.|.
CASSYSFSNYGYTF
TGTGCCAGCAGTTACTCATTTTCTAACTATGGCTACACCTTC
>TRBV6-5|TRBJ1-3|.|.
CASTLQGDSGNTIYF
TGTGCCAGCACCCTACAAGGGGACTCTGGAAACACCATATATTTT
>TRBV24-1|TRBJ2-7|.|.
CATSDPGTPREQYF
TGTGCCACCAGTGATCCCGGGACCCCGAGGGAGCAGTACTTC
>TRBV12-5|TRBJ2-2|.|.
CASGLHRTWNTGELFF
TGTGCTAGTGGTCTACACAGGACCTGGAACACCGGGGAGCTGTTTTTT
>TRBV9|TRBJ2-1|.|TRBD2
CASSPRAGGNNEQFF
TGTGCCAGCAGCCCCAGAGCGGGGGGGAACAATGAGCAGTTCTTC
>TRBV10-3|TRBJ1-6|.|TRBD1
CAISKTGGGNSPLHF
TGTGCCATCAGTAAAACAGGGGGCGGTAATTCACCCCTCCACTTT
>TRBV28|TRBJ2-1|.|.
CASGGRAFYNEQFF
TGTGCCAGCGGTGGGCGGGCTTTCTACAATGAGCAGTTCTTC
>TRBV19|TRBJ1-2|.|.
CASSPSQTRGYTF
TGTGCCAGTAGTCCTTCACAGACTCGGGGCTACACCTTC
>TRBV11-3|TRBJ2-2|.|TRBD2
CARGGGRGGDTGELFF
TGTGCCCGCGGGGGCGGGCGGGGGGGCGACACCGGGGAGCTGTTTTTT
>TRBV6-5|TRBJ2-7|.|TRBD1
CASRRGQGYEQYF
TGTGCCAGCAGGAGGGGGCAAGGCTACGAGCAGTACTTC
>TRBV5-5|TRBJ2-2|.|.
CASSLSRQGTGELFF
TGTGCCAGCAGCTTGTCCAGGCAGGGCACCGGGGAGCTGTTTTTT
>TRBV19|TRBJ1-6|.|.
CASSITENSPLHF
TGTGCCAGTAGTATTACAGAAAATTCACCCCTCCACTTT
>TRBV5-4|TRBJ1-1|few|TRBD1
CASSLGTGGRTEAFF
TGTGCCAGCAGCTTGGGGACAGGGGGGCGCACTGAAGCTTTCTTT
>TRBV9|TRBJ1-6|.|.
CASSVLSSPLHF
TGTGCCAGCAGCGTTTTGAGTTCACCCCTCCACTTT
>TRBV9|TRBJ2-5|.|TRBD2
CASSVQGLAEETQYF
TGTGCCAGCAGCGTACAGGGACTAGCGGAAGAGACCCAGTACTTC
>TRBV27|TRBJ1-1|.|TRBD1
CASSPTWTGNEAFF
TGTGCCAGCAGTCCCACGTGGACAGGGAACGAAGCTTTCTTT
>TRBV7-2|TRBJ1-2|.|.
CASSLLSPRGYTF
TGTGCCAGCAGCTTATTATCCCCGCGGGGCTACACCTTC
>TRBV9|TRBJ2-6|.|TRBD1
CASSVDRDPPSGANVLTF
TGTGCCAGCAGCGTTGACAGGGATCCCCCCTCTGGGGCCAACGTCCTGACTTTC